Listed below are T cell receptor beta chains from one sample, sequenced in a study of T cells after yellow fever vaccination. In TCRdb, the 5' RACE reads were re-called with MiXCR into one record per CDR3 protein. The repertoire has hundreds of thousands of distinct CDR3 sequences, about 12% of them found once; the top ten carry just under 15%. The source was PBMCs, collected on the day of the yellow fever booster vaccination. These receptors originate from a man younger than 40 who received the YFV17D yellow fever vaccine. Each CDR3 is given with its conserved first and last residue. Each record gives: V gene, CDR3 protein.

V: TRBV6-5; CDR3: CASSYQGSTGELFF
V: TRBV28; CDR3: CASSFVSGINNEQFF
V: TRBV7-9; CDR3: CASSHSSGYSYEQYF
V: TRBV5-6; CDR3: CASSPGTSGRKETQYF
V: TRBV5-1; CDR3: CASSLYAGGRRENYEQYF
V: TRBV7-2; CDR3: CASSPTLVPNEQFF
V: TRBV6-2/TRBV6-3; CDR3: CASRLGPTGELFF
V: TRBV20-1; CDR3: CSASLLLAEETQYF
V: TRBV30; CDR3: CAWSPRVSRPYEQYF
V: TRBV20-1; CDR3: CSARDLDGTDGELFF
V: TRBV28; CDR3: CASSPNRVNTGELFF
V: TRBV10-3; CDR3: CAISEGTYEQYF
V: TRBV7-6; CDR3: CASSLHFRGANTGELFF
V: TRBV18; CDR3: CASSPPSGRMNEQFF
V: TRBV29-1; CDR3: CGGGYTGELFF
V: TRBV20-1; CDR3: CSVRLAGRYEQYF
V: TRBV11-2; CDR3: CASSLGLVYTGELFF
V: TRBV3-1; CDR3: CASSQDSTGEKFF
V: TRBV7-2; CDR3: CASSLVVTADEQFF
V: TRBV12-3/TRBV12-4; CDR3: CASSFNRGNTEAFF
V: TRBV10-3; CDR3: CAISEGGEQYF
V: TRBV10-3; CDR3: CAISELRTSGRTVGHTGELFF
V: TRBV20-1; CDR3: CSARDWLGGSSIYNEQFF
V: TRBV6-2/TRBV6-3; CDR3: CASSSWTLGSNQPQHF
V: TRBV29-1; CDR3: CSVGASGELAKNIQYF
V: TRBV20-1; CDR3: CSARRIGGKETQYF
V: TRBV7-2; CDR3: CATSLGWEQFF
V: TRBV12-3/TRBV12-4; CDR3: CASSPHSGLNYGYTF
V: TRBV5-1; CDR3: CASRTGGARELGFEQFF
V: TRBV28; CDR3: CASSTSHRDTQYF
V: TRBV5-1; CDR3: CASSGPNTGELFF
V: TRBV9; CDR3: CASSDPRERAVAGAGGELFF
V: TRBV20-1; CDR3: CSARVTTGSSYEQYF
V: TRBV2; CDR3: CASRGRGLAARGRDTQYF
V: TRBV20-1; CDR3: CSARDLSGAEAFF
V: TRBV6-5; CDR3: CASSYSRTGGSDTQYF
V: TRBV18; CDR3: CASSPTGHSYEQYF
V: TRBV7-9; CDR3: CASSFGQGARGEQYF
V: TRBV27; CDR3: CASSPPGQSSYEQYF
V: TRBV7-3; CDR3: CASSPRGGIFPGELFF
V: TRBV20-1; CDR3: CSAPEHTDTQYF
V: TRBV4-3; CDR3: CASSPAAPSPEQYF
V: TRBV20-1; CDR3: CSARDPQGAYEQYF
V: TRBV3-1; CDR3: CASTPGLAAGELFF
V: TRBV5-1; CDR3: CASMPDSSYEQYF